The subject of this entry is one T cell receptor (beta chain). Antigen: not known. The authors divided CD4+ cells into CD45RA+ naive and CD45RA-negative memory subsets. The V gene's germline CDR1 is GTSNPN and CDR2 SVGIG (reference sequence). The V gene lost 8 bases and the J gene lost 0 bases, with 20 bases spanning the gap. The CDR3 extends over 16 amino acids. The sample originates from a study of shared clonotypes between healthy human individuals. Study information: Used for every donor were three CD4 naive, three CD4 memory, two CD8 naive and one CD8 memory plate. The study, taken as a whole, reports: Only blood was sampled, and tissue TCR repertoires likely differ from blood ones.

Original processing methods: ImmunoSEQ sequences covered only the junction and lacked quality scores; filtering therefore differed. TCRdb keeps only in-frame clones here, not all; method: immunoSEQ multiplex PCR. V, J and clone size derive from that table, while D and trimming were established from the DNA sequence. The sample gives 2,500,000 or so clones, 85% to 95% of which show up once; over 0.12% is in the top ten. The TCR was taken from a man aged 18 to 29 in good health. Specimen: naive CD4+ T cells sorted from blood. Subset described: CD45RA+ positively selected. The chain is built from TRBV30 and TRBJ1-5; D is uncertain. DNA of the CDR3: TGTGCCCGGCCCAGGCCACGGACGGATAGCAATCAGCCCCAGCATTTT. Translation gives CARPRPRTDSNQPQHF.